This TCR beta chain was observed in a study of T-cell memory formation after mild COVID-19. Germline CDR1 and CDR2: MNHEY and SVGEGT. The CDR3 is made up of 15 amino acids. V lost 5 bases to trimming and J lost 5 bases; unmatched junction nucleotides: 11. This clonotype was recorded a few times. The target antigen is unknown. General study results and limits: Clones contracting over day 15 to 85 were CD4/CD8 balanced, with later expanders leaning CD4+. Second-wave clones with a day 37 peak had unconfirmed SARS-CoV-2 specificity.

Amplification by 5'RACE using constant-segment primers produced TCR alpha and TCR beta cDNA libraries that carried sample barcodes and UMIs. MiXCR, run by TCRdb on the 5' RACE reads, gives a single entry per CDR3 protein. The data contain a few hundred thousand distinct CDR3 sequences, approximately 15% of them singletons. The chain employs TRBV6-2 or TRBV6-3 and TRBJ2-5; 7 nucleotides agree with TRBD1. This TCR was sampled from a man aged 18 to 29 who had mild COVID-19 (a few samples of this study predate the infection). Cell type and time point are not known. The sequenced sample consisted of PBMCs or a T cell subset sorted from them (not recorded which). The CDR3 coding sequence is TGTGCCAGCAGTCCCCGGACAGGTCCGAGGGAGACCCAGTACTTC. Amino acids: CASSPRTGPRETQYF.